This TCR beta chain was sequenced during a study of cytomegalovirus exposure and HLA in healthy donors. Study-wide results and limits: Earlier analysis looked at TCR beta V segments, and most were productive about 87% or about 30% of the time. The authors assumed roughly uniform sequencing depth across donors for presence/absence analyses. Later on, a genetic analysis was performed. It linked a missense variant in DCLRE1C with V- and J-gene trimming of TCR beta. There was a cluster of highly shared sequence variants that was likely a sequencing artifact.

Details on this clone: Its antigen is not known.

PCR used 60 Vbeta primers and 13 Jbeta primers. Generated by immunoSEQ multiplex PCR, the TCRdb table keeps only in-frame clones and is missing some. This repertoire shows roughly 200,000 clones, 70% to 90% found once; its top ten account for about 2.5%. The CDR3 loop spans 16 amino acids. CDR1 is MDHEN, CDR2 SYDVKM, per germline. Trimming removed 5 bases from V and 4 bases from J; junction bases left unmatched: 14. This chain links TRBV28 with TRBJ2-7; 7 bases line up with TRBD2. This receptor was taken from a woman between 50 and 59 years old in good health and CMV-seronegative. Specimen: PBMCs. CDR3 loop: CASSAPLAETRYEQYF. CDR3 nucleotide sequence: TGTGCCAGCAGTGCCCCTCTAGCGGAGACTCGTTACGAGCAGTACTTC.